These 5 T cell receptor beta chains originate from one sample sequenced in a study of cytomegalovirus exposure and HLA in healthy donors. Researchers ran the PCR with 60 Vbeta and 13 Jbeta primers. Profiling relied on immunoSEQ multiplex PCR, and the TCRdb table lists in-frame clones only, not all of them. The sample lists about 160,000 clones; approximately 80% were seen once. The sequenced sample consisted of PBMCs. These receptors were taken from a woman under 30 in good health and CMV-seronegative.

V gene TRBV11-3 combines with J gene TRBJ1-2, with 7 bases matching TRBD1. The germline V gene encodes CDR1 SGHNT and CDR2 YENEEA. The ends lost 8 bases at V and 2 bases at J; junction bases unmatched: 8. The CDR3 consists of 14 residues. CDR3 DNA: TGTGCCAGCGGACCGGGACAGCCCAACTATGGCTACACCTTC. Its protein is CASGPGQPNYGYTF.

The rearrangement links TRBV2 to TRBJ2-6; D might be TRBD1 (5 bases). Germline lookup yields CDR1 SNHLY and CDR2 FYNNEI. The CDR3 contains 16 residues. V lost 4 bases, J lost 0 bases, and 10 bases lay in between. CDR3 loop: CASSVGRASGANVLTF. The CDR3 nucleotides read TGTGCCAGCAGTGTTGGCAGGGCCTCTGGGGCCAACGTCCTGACTTTC.

This sequence joins TRBV5-4 and TRBJ1-2; possible D gene TRBD1, 5 bases. This CDR3 comprises 14 residues. The V gene lost 1 base and the J gene lost 3 bases, with 10 bases spanning the gap. Germline values: CDR1 SGHNT, CDR2 YYREEE (reference sequence). The CDR3 sequence: CASSLSRDYYGYTF. The CDR3 DNA is TGTGCCAGCAGCTTGTCGAGGGACTACTATGGCTACACCTTC. Together with reference TRBV5-4 and TRBJ1-2, the CDR3 gives the full variable domain: ETGVTQSPTHLIKTRGQQVTLRCSSQSGHNTVSWYQQALGQGPQFIFQYYREEENGRGNFPPRFSGLQFPNYSSELNVNALELDDSALYLCASSLSRDYYGYTFGSGTRLTVV.

The chain links TRBV28 to TRBJ1-1; 10 bases agree with TRBD1. V gave up 2 bases and J gave up 1 base; unmatched junction bases: 4. CDR1 and CDR2 (germline): MDHEN, SYDVKM. The CDR3 runs to 16 residues. The CDR3 sequence is CASSLPTGGTNTEAFF. DNA for the CDR3: TGTGCCAGCAGTTTACCGACAGGGGGCACGAACACTGAAGCTTTCTTT.

The chain carries TRBV30 and TRBJ1-3, with 7 bases fitting TRBD1. The CDR3 is made up of 13 amino acids. Germline CDR1 is GTSNPN and CDR2 is SVGIG (reference sequence). CDR3 bases: TGTGCTCTACAGGGGAGAACTGGAAACACCATATATTTT. Its translation: CALQGRTGNTIYF.